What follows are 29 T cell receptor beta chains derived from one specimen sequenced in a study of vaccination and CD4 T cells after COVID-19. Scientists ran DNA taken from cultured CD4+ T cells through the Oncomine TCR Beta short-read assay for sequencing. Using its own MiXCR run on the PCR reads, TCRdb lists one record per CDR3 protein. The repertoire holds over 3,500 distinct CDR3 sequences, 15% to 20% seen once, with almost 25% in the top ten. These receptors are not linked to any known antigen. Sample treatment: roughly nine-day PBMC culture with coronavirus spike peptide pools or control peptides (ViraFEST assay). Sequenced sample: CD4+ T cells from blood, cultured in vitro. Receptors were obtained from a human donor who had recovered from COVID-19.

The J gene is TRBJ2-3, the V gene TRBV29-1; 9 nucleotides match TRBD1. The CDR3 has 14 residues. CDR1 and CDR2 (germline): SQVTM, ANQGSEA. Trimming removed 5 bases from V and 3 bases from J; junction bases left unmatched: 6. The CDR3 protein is CSVPLGQGTDTQYF. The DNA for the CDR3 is TGCAGCGTTCCACTGGGACAGGGTACAGATACGCAGTATTTT.

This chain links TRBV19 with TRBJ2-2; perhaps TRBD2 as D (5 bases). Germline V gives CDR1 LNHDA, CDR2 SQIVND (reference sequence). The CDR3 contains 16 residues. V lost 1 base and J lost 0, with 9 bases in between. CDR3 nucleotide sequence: TGTGCCAGTAGTATAGTAGGTAGCGCGAACACCGGGGAGCTGTTTTTT. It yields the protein CASSIVGSANTGELFF.

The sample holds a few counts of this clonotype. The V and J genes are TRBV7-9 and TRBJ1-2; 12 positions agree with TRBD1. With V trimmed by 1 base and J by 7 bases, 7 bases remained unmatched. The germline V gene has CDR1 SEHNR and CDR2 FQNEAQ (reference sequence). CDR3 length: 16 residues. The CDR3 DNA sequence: TGTGCCAGCAGCTTAGTCGGGGACAGGGGGCACAGTGGCTACACCTTC. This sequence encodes CASSLVGDRGHSGYTF.

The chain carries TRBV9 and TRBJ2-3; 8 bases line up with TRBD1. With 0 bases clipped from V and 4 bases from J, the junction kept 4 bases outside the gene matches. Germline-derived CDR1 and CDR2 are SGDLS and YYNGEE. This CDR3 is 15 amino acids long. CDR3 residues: CASSVEAGGPDTQYF. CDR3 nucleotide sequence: TGTGCCAGCAGCGTAGAGGCAGGGGGCCCAGATACGCAGTATTTT.

In DNA form, the CDR3 reads TGTGCCTGGACGTTGGGGCAGGGTAGCAACGAGCAGTACTTC. It translates to CAWTLGQGSNEQYF. The chain uses TRBV30 and TRBJ2-7; D is perhaps TRBD1 (5 bases). The CDR3 runs to 14 residues. CDR1 GTSNPN and CDR2 SVGIG come from the germline V gene (reference sequence). The V and J ends lost 4 bases and 5 bases respectively, with 18 bases between them. Full variable domain (outside the CDR3, taken from reference TRBV30 and TRBJ2-7): SQTIHQWPATLVQPVGSPLSLECTVEGTSNPNLYWYRQAAGRGLQLLFYSVGIGQISSEVPQNLSASRPQDRQFILSSKKLLLSDSGFYLCAWTLGQGSNEQYFGPGTRLTVT.

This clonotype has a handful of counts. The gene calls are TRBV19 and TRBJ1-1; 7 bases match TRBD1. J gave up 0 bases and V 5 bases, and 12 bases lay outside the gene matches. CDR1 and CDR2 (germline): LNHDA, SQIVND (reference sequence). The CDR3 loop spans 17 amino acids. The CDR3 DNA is TGTGCCAGTAGTCCTCGCCGACAGGGCGGTATGAACACTGAAGCTTTCTTT. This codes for CASSPRRQGGMNTEAFF.

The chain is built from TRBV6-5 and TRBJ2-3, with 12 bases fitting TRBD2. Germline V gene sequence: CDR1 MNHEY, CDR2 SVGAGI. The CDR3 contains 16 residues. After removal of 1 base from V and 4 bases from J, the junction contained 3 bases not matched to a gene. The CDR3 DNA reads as TGTGCCAGCAGTTACTGGGCTAGCGGGGGGGCAGATACGCAGTATTTT. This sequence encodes CASSYWASGGADTQYF.

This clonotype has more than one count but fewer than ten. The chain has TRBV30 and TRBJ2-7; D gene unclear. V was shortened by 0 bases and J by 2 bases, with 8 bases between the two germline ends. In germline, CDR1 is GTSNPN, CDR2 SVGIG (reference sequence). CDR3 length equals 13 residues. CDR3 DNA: TGTGCCTGGAGTGTAAGCAGAGCCTACGAGCAGTACTTC. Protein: CAWSVSRAYEQYF.

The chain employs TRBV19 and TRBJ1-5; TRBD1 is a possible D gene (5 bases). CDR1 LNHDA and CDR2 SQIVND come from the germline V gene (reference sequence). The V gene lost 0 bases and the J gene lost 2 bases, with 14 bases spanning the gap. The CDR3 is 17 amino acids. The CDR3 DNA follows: TGTGCCAGTAGTATAGAGCGCCTGTCGGGGGGCAATCAGCCCCAGCATTTT. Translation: CASSIERLSGGNQPQHF.

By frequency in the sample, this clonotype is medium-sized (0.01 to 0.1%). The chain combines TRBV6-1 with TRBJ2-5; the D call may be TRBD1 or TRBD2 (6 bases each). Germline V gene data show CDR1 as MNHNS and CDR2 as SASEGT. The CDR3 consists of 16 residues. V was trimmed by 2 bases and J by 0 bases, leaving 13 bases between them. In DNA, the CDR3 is TGTGCCAGCAGTGAAATCTACGGGGGCCACCAAGAGACCCAGTACTTC. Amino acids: CASSEIYGGHQETQYF.

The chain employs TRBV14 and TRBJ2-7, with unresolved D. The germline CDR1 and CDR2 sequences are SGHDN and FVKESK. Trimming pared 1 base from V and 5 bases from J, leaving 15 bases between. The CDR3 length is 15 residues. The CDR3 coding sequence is TGTGCCAGCAGCCAAGGGGTAGGCCCCCGCCACGAGCAGTACTTC. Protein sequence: CASSQGVGPRHEQYF.

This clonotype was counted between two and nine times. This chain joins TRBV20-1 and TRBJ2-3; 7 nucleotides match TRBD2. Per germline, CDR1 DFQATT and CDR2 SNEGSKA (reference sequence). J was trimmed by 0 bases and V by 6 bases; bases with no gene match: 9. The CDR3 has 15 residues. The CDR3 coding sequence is TGCAGTGCCGGGCACAGCGGGGTTAGCACAGATACGCAGTATTTT. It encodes CSAGHSGVSTDTQYF.

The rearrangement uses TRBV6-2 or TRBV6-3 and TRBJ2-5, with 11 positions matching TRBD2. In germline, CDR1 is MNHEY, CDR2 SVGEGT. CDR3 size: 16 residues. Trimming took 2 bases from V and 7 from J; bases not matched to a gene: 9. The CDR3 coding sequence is TGTGCCAGCAGTTACGATGGTAGCGGGGGGGCGGGGACCCAGTACTTC. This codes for CASSYDGSGGAGTQYF.

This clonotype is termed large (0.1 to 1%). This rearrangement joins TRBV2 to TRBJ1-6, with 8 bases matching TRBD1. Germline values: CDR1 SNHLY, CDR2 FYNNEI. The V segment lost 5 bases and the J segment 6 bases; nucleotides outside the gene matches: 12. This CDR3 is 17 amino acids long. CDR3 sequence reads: CASSRTLQGEGNSPLHF. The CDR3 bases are TGTGCCAGCAGTAGGACTTTACAGGGGGAGGGTAATTCACCCCTCCACTTT. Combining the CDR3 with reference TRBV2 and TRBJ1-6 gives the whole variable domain EPEVTQTPSHQVTQMGQEVILRCVPISNHLYFYWYRQILGQKVEFLVSFYNNEISEKSEIFDDQFSVERPDGSNFTLKIRSTKLEDSAMYFCASSRTLQGEGNSPLHFGNGTRLTVT.

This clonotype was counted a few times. The CDR3 bases are TGTGCCAGCGGTAGGACTAGCGGGTCCTACGAGCAGTACTTC. This sequence encodes CASGRTSGSYEQYF. This chain joins TRBV2 and TRBJ2-7; 11 bases fit TRBD2. From germline, CDR1 is SNHLY and CDR2 FYNNEI. After removal of 8 bases from V and 1 base from J, the junction contained 4 bases not matched to a gene. The CDR3 sequence is 14 residues long.

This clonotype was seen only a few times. The CDR3 DNA sequence: TGCGCCAGCAGCTTAGGCGGGGGATTCTACAATGAGCAGTTCTTC. Amino acids: CASSLGGGFYNEQFF. This rearrangement joins TRBV5-1 to TRBJ2-1; TRBD2 aligns across 7 bases. Trimming at V came to 2 bases and at J to 3 bases, leaving 5 bases not matched to a gene. The CDR3 has 15 amino acids. CDR1 and CDR2 from the germline V gene are SGHRS and YFSETQ.

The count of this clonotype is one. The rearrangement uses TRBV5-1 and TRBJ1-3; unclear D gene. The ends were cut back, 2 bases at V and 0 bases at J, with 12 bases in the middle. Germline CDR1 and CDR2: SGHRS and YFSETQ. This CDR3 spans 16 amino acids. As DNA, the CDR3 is TGCGCCAGCAGCTTTACAGAAGCCTTCTCTGGAAACACCATATATTTT. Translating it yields CASSFTEAFSGNTIYF.

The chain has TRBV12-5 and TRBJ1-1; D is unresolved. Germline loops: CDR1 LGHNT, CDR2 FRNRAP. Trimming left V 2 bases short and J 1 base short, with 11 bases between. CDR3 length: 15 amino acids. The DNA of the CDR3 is TGTGCTAGTGGTTTGTATCCTGTAGAGAACACTGAAGCTTTCTTT. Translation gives CASGLYPVENTEAFF.

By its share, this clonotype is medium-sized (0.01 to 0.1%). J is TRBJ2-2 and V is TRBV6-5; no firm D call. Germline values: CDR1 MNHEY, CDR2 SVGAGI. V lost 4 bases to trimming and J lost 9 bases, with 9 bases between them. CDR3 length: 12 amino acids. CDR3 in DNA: TGTGCCAGCAGTTGGTCTATCCGGGAGCTGTTTTTT. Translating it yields CASSWSIRELFF.

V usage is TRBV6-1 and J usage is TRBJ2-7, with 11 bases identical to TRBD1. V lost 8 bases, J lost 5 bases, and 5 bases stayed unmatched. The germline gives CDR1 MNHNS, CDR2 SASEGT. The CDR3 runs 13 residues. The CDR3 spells CASRGTGGDEQYF. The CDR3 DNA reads TGTGCCAGCCGTGGGACAGGGGGAGACGAGCAGTACTTC.

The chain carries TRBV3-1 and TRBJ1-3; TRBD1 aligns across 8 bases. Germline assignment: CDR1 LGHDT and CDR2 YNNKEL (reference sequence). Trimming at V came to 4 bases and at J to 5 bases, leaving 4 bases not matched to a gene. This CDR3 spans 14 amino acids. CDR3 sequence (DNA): TGTGCCAGCAGCCTCGGACAGGGCAGAAACACCATATATTTT. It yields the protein CASSLGQGRNTIYF.

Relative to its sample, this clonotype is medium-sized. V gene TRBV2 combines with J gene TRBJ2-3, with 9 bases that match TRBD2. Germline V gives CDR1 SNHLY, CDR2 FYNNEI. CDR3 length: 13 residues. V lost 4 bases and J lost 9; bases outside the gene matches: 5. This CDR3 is CASSGAGGRTQYF. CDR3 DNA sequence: TGTGCCAGCAGTGGTGCGGGGGGGCGCACGCAGTATTTT.

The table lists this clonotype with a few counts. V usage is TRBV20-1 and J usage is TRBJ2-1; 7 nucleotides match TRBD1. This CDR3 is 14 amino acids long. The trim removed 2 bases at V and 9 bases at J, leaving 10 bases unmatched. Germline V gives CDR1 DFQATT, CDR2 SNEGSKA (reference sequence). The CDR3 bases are TGCAGTGCTAGAAAGGGGGCTTTGGTTAGTGAGCAGTTCTTC. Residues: CSARKGALVSEQFF.

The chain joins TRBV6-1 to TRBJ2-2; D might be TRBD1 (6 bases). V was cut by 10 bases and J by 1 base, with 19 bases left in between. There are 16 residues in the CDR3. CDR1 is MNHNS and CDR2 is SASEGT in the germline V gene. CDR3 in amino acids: CATNRRTGQNTGELFF. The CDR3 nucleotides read TGTGCCACCAACCGCAGGACGGGACAGAACACCGGGGAGCTGTTTTTT.

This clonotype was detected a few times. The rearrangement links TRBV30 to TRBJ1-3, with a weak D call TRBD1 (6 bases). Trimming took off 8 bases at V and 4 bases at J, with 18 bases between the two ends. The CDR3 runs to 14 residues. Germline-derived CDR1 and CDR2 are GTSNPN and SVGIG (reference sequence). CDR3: CARGGGPEGNTIYF. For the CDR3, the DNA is TGTGCCCGTGGTGGGGGGCCTGAAGGAAACACCATATATTTT. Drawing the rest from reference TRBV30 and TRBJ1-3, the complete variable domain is SQTIHQWPATLVQPVGSPLSLECTVEGTSNPNLYWYRQAAGRGLQLLFYSVGIGQISSEVPQNLSASRPQDRQFILSSKKLLLSDSGFYLCARGGGPEGNTIYFGEGSWLTVV.

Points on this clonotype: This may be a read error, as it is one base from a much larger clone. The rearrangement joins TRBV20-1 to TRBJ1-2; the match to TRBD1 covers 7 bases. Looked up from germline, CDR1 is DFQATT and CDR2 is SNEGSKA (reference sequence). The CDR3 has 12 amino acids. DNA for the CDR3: TGCAGTGCTGGGGGACAGCACTATGGCTGCACCTTC. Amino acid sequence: CSAGGQHYGCTF.

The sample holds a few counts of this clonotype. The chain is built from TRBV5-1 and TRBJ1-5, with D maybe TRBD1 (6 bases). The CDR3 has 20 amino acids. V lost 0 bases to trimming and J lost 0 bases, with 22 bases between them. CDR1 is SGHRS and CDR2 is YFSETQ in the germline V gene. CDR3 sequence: CASSLAGLGQSCYSNQPQHF. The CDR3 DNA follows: TGCGCCAGCAGCTTGGCCGGGCTTGGACAGAGCTGTTATAGCAATCAGCCCCAGCATTTT.

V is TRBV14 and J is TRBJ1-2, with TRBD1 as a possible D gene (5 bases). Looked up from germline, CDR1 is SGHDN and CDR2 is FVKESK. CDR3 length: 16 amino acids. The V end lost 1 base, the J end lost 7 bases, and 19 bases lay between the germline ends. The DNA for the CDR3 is TGTGCCAGCAGCCAAGTGGGAAACAGGAAAAACGGTGGCTACACCTTC. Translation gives CASSQVGNRKNGGYTF.

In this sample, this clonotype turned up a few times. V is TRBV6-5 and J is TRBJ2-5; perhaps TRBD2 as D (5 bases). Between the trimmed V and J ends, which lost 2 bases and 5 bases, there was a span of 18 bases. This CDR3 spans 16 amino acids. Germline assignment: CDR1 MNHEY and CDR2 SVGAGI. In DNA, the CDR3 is TGTGCCAGCAGTTACAATCCGGCTAGCCCCCAGGAGACCCAGTACTTC. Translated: CASSYNPASPQETQYF.